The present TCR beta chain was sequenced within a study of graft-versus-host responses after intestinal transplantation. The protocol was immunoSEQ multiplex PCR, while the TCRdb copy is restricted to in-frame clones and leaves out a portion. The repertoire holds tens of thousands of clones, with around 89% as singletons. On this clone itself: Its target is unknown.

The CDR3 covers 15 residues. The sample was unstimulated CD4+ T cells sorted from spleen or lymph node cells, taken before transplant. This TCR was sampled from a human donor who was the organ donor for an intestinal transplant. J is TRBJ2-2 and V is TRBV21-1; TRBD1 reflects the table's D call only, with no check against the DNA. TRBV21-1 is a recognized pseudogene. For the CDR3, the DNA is TGTGCCAGCAGCAGACGGGACAGATACACCGGGGAGCTGTTTTTT. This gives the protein CASSRRDRYTGELFF.